This passage covers 17 T cell receptor beta chains from one sample sequenced in a study of human T cells and chemical hapten exposure. MiXCR, applied by TCRdb to the RACE reads, yields one record per CDR3 protein. There are around 110,000 distinct CDR3 sequences in the sample; roughly 12% occur only once, and over 1.5% lies in the top ten. The time point is: pre-sensitization, week 0. As for treatment: therapeutic diphenylcyclopropenone sensitization with weekly scalp DPC. Sample: whole blood, taken in connection with sensitization to the hapten diphenylcyclopropenone (DPC). The receptor set was obtained from a woman between 50 and 59 years old with alopecia areata. Some clones in this sample may be carry-over from other donors' samples.

This clonotype was picked up a small number of times. The V gene is TRBV10-2, the J gene TRBJ2-1, with D possibly being TRBD1 (5 bases). Between the trimmed V and J ends, which lost 3 bases and 9 bases, there was a span of 18 bases. The CDR3 loop spans 15 amino acids. Per germline, CDR1 WSHSY and CDR2 SAAADI. The CDR3 sequence: CASSDPRTSGFEQFF. The CDR3 nucleotides read TGCGCCAGCAGTGATCCCCGGACATCAGGGTTTGAGCAGTTCTTC.

In its sample, this clonotype was seen many times. The V and J genes are TRBV7-8 and TRBJ2-2; no clear D gene. CDR3 length: 16 residues. Germline values: CDR1 SGHVS, CDR2 FQNEAQ. V lost 1 base and J 2 bases, leaving 11 bases between the germline ends. CDR3 in amino acids: CASSLGFGVNTGELFF. In DNA, the CDR3 is TGTGCCAGCAGCTTAGGTTTCGGAGTTAACACCGGGGAGCTGTTTTTT.

V gene TRBV3-1 combines with J gene TRBJ2-1; TRBD1 agrees at 8 bases. Germline V gene lookup returns CDR1 LGHDT and CDR2 YNNKEL (reference sequence). J gave up 14 bases and V 2 bases, and 8 bases lay outside the gene matches. The CDR3 is made up of 13 amino acids. This chain's CDR3 is CASSQSSGTGEFF. CDR3 sequence (DNA): TGTGCCAGCAGCCAATCCTCCGGGACAGGAGAGTTCTTC.

The sample holds many counts of this clonotype. The rearrangement joins TRBV5-1 to TRBJ1-2; possibly TRBD1 for D (5 bases). Germline CDR1 reads SGHRS; CDR2 reads YFSETQ. The CDR3 is 16 amino acids. The germline V and J ends were trimmed by 0 bases and 8 bases, with 20 bases remaining between them. CDR3 amino acids: CASSLVGQGRSGGYTF. As DNA, the CDR3 is TGCGCCAGCAGCTTGGTGGGGCAGGGCCGGAGTGGAGGCTACACCTTC.

The V gene is TRBV5-1, the J gene TRBJ2-7; 8 bases are a match to TRBD1. Per germline, CDR1 SGHRS and CDR2 YFSETQ. There are 14 residues in the CDR3. V dropped 3 bases and J dropped 3; count of bases not matched to a gene: 5. The CDR3 nucleotides are TGCGCCAGCAGCTCGGACAGGGAAGGCTACGAGCAGTACTTC. This gives the protein CASSSDREGYEQYF.

The chain uses TRBV12-3 or TRBV12-4 and TRBJ2-1, with 8 bases matching TRBD1. With V trimmed by 5 bases and J by 7 bases, 7 bases remained unmatched. CDR3 size: 14 residues. The chain's CDR3 is CASSGQGSWNEQFF. The CDR3 DNA is TGTGCCAGCAGTGGACAGGGATCTTGGAATGAGCAGTTCTTC.

In its sample, this clonotype was seen many times. This chain connects TRBV7-6 to TRBJ2-5; 7 bases align to TRBD1. In germline, CDR1 is SGHVS, CDR2 FNYEAQ. The trim removed 4 bases at V and 0 bases at J, leaving 2 bases unmatched. There are 14 residues in the CDR3. CDR3 region: CASSWGQNQETQYF. The DNA for the CDR3 is TGTGCCAGCAGCTGGGGACAGAACCAAGAGACCCAGTACTTC.

The chain has TRBV19 and TRBJ2-4; perhaps D is TRBD1 or TRBD2 (5 bases each). Trimming removed 4 bases from V and 9 bases from J, with 19 bases in between. The CDR3 is 15 amino acids. Germline loops: CDR1 LNHDA, CDR2 SQIVND (reference sequence). CDR3 DNA sequence: TGTGCCAGTAGTACCACCGGGACCTCACTAGGCATTCAGTACTTC. This gives the protein CASSTTGTSLGIQYF.

At least ten counts were recorded for this clonotype. V gene TRBV5-4 combines with J gene TRBJ2-3, with 7 bases matching TRBD1. The CDR3 is 13 amino acids. The V segment lost 8 bases and the J segment 0 bases; nucleotides outside the gene matches: 3. CDR1 and CDR2 from the germline V gene are SGHNT and YYREEE (reference sequence). The CDR3 DNA is TGTGCCAGTAGGGGGCCTAGCACAGATACGCAGTATTTT. Residues: CASRGPSTDTQYF.

At least ten counts were recorded for this clonotype. The CDR3 spells CASSSSYNSPLHF. CDR3 nucleotide sequence: TGTGCCAGCAGCAGCTCCTATAATTCACCCCTCCACTTT. This sequence joins TRBV12-3 or TRBV12-4 and TRBJ1-6; no reliable D call. The CDR3 sequence is 13 residues long. The V and J ends lost 6 bases and 0 bases respectively, with 3 bases between them.

This chain links TRBV3-1 with TRBJ2-3, with 9 bases matching TRBD2. From germline, CDR1 is LGHDT and CDR2 YNNKEL (reference sequence). The V and J ends lost 4 bases and 5 bases, in that order; junction bases with no gene match: 10. The CDR3 consists of 16 residues. The CDR3 reads CASSPPRAGGGDTQYF. Here the CDR3 DNA reads TGTGCCAGCAGCCCGCCCCGTGCGGGAGGGGGAGATACGCAGTATTTT.

J is TRBJ1-4 and V is TRBV20-1, with 9 bases aligning to TRBD1. This CDR3 is 14 amino acids long. The ends lost 3 bases at V and 11 bases at J; junction bases unmatched: 10. CDR1 DFQATT and CDR2 SNEGSKA come from the germline V gene (reference sequence). The CDR3 sequence is CSASHGTGTGKLFF. CDR3 coding DNA: TGCAGTGCTAGTCACGGGACAGGGACCGGCAAACTGTTTTTT.

The chain employs TRBV20-1 and TRBJ1-5; a weak D match, TRBD1 (6 bases). The CDR3 is 12 amino acids. The V gene's germline CDR1 is DFQATT and CDR2 SNEGSKA (reference sequence). Trimming left V 4 bases short and J 4 bases short, with 8 bases between. CDR3 nucleotide sequence: TGCAGTGCTACCGACAGGAATCAGCCCCAGCATTTT. This codes for CSATDRNQPQHF.

This clonotype was recorded a few times. This chain joins TRBV3-1 and TRBJ2-2; 8 bases match TRBD2. Germline lookup yields CDR1 LGHDT and CDR2 YNNKEL (reference sequence). Germline trimming cut 5 bases from V and 4 bases from J; bases unmatched to any gene: 18. The CDR3 loop spans 19 amino acids. CDR3 loop: CASSWETTGLAGPTGELFF. CDR3 nucleotide sequence: TGTGCCAGCAGCTGGGAAACAACAGGGCTAGCGGGCCCCACCGGGGAGCTGTTTTTT.

This chain uses TRBV12-3 or TRBV12-4 with TRBJ2-3, with 8 bases matching TRBD2. This CDR3 region has 19 residues. Trimming took 0 bases from V and 2 from J; bases not matched to a gene: 13. The CDR3 bases are TGTGCCAGCAGTTTAGCCCTCGGGGGGGGTACGTGGGACACAGATACGCAGTATTTT. The encoded protein is CASSLALGGGTWDTDTQYF.

This clonotype has a count of ten or more. The chain couples TRBV4-2 to TRBJ2-3; 13 bases line up with TRBD2. The CDR3 sequence is 17 residues long. Germline V gene sequence: CDR1 LGHNA, CDR2 YNFKEQ. J gave up 2 bases and V 2 bases, and 4 bases lay outside the gene matches. The DNA for the CDR3 is TGTGCCAGCAGCCAACAAGGGACTAGCGGGGCCACAGATACGCAGTATTTT. Encoded protein: CASSQQGTSGATDTQYF.

The chain uses TRBV7-9 and TRBJ2-6; 8 positions match TRBD1. The J segment lost 0 bases and the V segment lost 4 bases, leaving 11 bases of the junction unmatched. The CDR3 totals 19 residues. CDR1 and CDR2 (germline): SEHNR, FQNEAQ (reference sequence). CDR3 sequence (DNA): TGTGCCAGCAGCTACCCTGGGACAGGATTTCACTCTGGGGCCAACGTCCTGACTTTC. Translation: CASSYPGTGFHSGANVLTF.